The rows below give T cell receptor beta chains drawn from one sample of a study of OX40 agonist ivuxolimab in advanced cancers. TCRdb's table, derived via immunoSEQ multiplex PCR, lists solely in-frame clones and lacks some. This sample yields approximately 110,000 clones, of which roughly 92% are seen a single time; 0.7% to 0.9% belongs to the top ten. The sample consisted of CD4+ or CD8+ T cells sorted from blood, taken in a trial of the OX40 agonist ivuxolimab. These receptors came from an adult with an advanced solid tumor such as melanoma, head and neck, liver or kidney cancer. Each CDR3 is given with its conserved first and last residue. The order of the fields is V gene, D gene, clone size, J gene, CDR3 DNA, CDR3 protein. A D gene is named only where the DNA matches it firmly. Where a row states a size, it is once, few, many or the class of an expanded clone; other rows omit it.

>TRBV28|.|.|TRBJ1-1
TGTGCCAGCATCACCGGGTCTATGAACACTGAAGCTTTCTTT
CASITGSMNTEAFF
>TRBV18|.|.|TRBJ1-1
TGTGCCAGCTCACCATGGTCAGGACCCCTGAACACTGAAGCTTTCTTT
CASSPWSGPLNTEAFF
>TRBV27|TRBD1|.|TRBJ2-7
TGTGCCAGCAGTTTCCCCTCCGGGACAGGGGCTACCGAGCAGTACTTC
CASSFPSGTGATEQYF
>TRBV7-2|TRBD1|.|TRBJ2-7
TGTGCCAGCAGCTTAGTGTCGGGACAGGGCGGAGAGCAGTACTTC
CASSLVSGQGGEQYF
>TRBV19|TRBD2|.|TRBJ2-1
TGTGCCAGTAACGGCGGGAGGAATGAGCAGTTCTTC
CASNGGRNEQFF
>TRBV13|.|.|TRBJ1-3
TGTGCCAGCAGCTTAGGCCTTTGGGGCAGCTCTGGAAACACCATATATTTT
CASSLGLWGSSGNTIYF
>TRBV11-2|TRBD2|once|TRBJ2-5
TGTGCCAGCAGCTTAGGGTCGGGAGGGGAGACCCAGTACTTC
CASSLGSGGETQYF
>TRBV19|.|once|TRBJ1-4
TGTGCCAGTAGTATCGGCGGGGGCATCGGTGAAAAACTGTTTTTT
CASSIGGGIGEKLFF
>TRBV12-5|TRBD1|.|TRBJ2-6
TGTGCTAGTGGTCCTGGGACAGGGGAGTCTGGGGCCAACGTCCTGACTTTC
CASGPGTGESGANVLTF
>TRBV10-3|.|.|TRBJ1-3
TGTGCCAACGGAGGGACATCACAAAACACCATATATTTT
CANGGTSQNTIYF
>TRBV5-1|TRBD2|.|TRBJ2-1
TGCGCCAGCAGCTATGTGGGGACTAGCGGGAGAGGTGAGCAGTTCTTC
CASSYVGTSGRGEQFF
>TRBV15|TRBD2|.|TRBJ2-3
TGTGCCACCAGGGCGGGACTAGCGGGGGGGCGAGGCACAGATACGCAGTATTTT
CATRAGLAGGRGTDTQYF
>TRBV9|.|.|TRBJ1-2
TGTGCCAGCAGCGTAGGGAGGGGTAACTATGGCTACACCTTC
CASSVGRGNYGYTF
>TRBV28|.|.|TRBJ2-1
TGTGCCAGCAGTCCCGCCTACAATGAGCAGTTCTTC
CASSPAYNEQFF
>TRBV2|TRBD2|.|TRBJ2-3
TGTGCCAGCAGATGGGGACTAGCGGACACAGATACGCAGTATTTT
CASRWGLADTDTQYF
>TRBV9|TRBD2|few|TRBJ2-7
TGTGCCAGCAGCGCCGGGACTAGCGGAGACTACGAGCAGTACTTC
CASSAGTSGDYEQYF
>TRBV15|TRBD1|.|TRBJ1-2
TGTGCCACCAGCAGAGATCAATCTCTTGGGACAGGGCATGGCTACACCTTC
CATSRDQSLGTGHGYTF
>TRBV11-3|TRBD1|.|TRBJ2-1
TGTGCCAGCAGCTCCCTGCAGGGGGCCGATGAGCAGTTCTTC
CASSSLQGADEQFF
>TRBV28|.|.|TRBJ1-2
TGTGCCAGCAGTTTGTTTGGGCAGAACTATGGCTACACCTTC
CASSLFGQNYGYTF
>TRBV5-1|.|.|TRBJ2-7
TGCGCCAGCCACCCGGCCGGGCCCACCTACGAGCAGTACTTC
CASHPAGPTYEQYF
>TRBV27|TRBD1|once|TRBJ2-7
TGTGCCAGCAGTTTTGGGACAGGGTTGATCTACGAGCAGTACTTC
CASSFGTGLIYEQYF